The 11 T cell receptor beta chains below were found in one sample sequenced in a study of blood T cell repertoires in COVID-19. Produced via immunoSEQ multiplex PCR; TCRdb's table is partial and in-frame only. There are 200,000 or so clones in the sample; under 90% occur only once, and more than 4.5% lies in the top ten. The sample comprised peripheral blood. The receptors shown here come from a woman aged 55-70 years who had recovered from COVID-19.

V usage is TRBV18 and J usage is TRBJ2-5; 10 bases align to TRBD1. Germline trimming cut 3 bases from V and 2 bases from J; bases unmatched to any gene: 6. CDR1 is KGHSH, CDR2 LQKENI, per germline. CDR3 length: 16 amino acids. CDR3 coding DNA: TGTGCCAGCTCACCCGGGACAGGGGTCCTTCAAGAGACCCAGTACTTC. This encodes CASSPGTGVLQETQYF.

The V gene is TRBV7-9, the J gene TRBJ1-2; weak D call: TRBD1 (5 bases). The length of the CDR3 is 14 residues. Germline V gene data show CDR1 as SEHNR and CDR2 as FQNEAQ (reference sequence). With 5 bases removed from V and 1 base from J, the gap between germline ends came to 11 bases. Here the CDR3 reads CASSGRADNYGYTF. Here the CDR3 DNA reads TGTGCCAGCAGCGGCAGGGCTGATAACTATGGCTACACCTTC. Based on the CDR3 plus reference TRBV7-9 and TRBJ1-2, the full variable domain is DTGVSQNPRHKITKRGQNVTFRCDPISEHNRLYWYRQTLGQGPEFLTYFQNEAQLEKSRLLSDRFSAERPKGSFSTLEIQRTEQGDSAMYLCASSGRADNYGYTFGSGTRLTVV.

The DNA for the CDR3 is TGTGCCAGCACCGAAGGGGCAGGGCCCGCTAACTATGGCTACACCTTC. Amino acid sequence: CASTEGAGPANYGYTF. The J gene is TRBJ1-2, the V gene TRBV5-4; D might be TRBD1 (5 bases). CDR1 and CDR2 (germline): SGHNT, YYREEE (reference sequence). CDR3 length: 16 residues. The V end was cut by 6 bases, the J end by 0 bases, with 18 bases between.

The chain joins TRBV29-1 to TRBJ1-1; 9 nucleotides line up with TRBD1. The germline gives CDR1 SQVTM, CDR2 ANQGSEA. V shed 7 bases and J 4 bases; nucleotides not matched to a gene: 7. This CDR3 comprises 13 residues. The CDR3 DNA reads TGCAGCGCCCACGACAGGGGGGGCACTGAAGCTTTCTTT. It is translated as CSAHDRGGTEAFF.

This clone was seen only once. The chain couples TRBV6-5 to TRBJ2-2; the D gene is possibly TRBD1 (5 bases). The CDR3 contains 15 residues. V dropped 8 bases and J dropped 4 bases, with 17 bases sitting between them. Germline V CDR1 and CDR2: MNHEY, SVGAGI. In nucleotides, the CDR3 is TGTGCCAGCTTATGGACGGGTCAGGGCACCGGGGAGCTGTTTTTT. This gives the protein CASLWTGQGTGELFF.

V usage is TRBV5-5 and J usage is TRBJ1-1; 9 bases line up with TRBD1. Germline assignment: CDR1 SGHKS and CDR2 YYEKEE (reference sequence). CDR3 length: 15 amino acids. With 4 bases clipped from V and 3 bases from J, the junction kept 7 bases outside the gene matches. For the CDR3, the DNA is TGTGCCAGCAGCCTAAACAGGGGGCGCCACACTGAAGCTTTCTTT. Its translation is CASSLNRGRHTEAFF.

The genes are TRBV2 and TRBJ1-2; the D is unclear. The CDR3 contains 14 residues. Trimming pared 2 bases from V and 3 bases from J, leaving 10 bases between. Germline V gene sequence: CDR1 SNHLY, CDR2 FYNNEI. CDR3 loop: CASSEWRRDYGYTF. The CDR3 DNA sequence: TGTGCCAGCAGTGAATGGCGGAGGGACTATGGCTACACCTTC. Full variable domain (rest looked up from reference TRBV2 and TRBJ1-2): EPEVTQTPSHQVTQMGQEVILRCVPISNHLYFYWYRQILGQKVEFLVSFYNNEISEKSEIFDDQFSVERPDGSNFTLKIRSTKLEDSAMYFCASSEWRRDYGYTFGSGTRLTVV.

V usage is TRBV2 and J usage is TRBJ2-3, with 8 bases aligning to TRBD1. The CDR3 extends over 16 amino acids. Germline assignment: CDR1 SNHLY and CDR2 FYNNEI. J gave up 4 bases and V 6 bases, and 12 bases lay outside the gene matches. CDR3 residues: CASSVKTGAVADTQYF. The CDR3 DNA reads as TGTGCCAGCAGCGTGAAGACAGGGGCAGTCGCAGATACGCAGTATTTT.

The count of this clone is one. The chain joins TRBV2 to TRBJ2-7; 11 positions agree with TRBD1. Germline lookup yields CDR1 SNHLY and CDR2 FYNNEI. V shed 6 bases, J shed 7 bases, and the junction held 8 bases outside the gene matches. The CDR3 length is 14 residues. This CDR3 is CASRPGQGAIEQYF. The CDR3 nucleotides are TGTGCCAGCAGGCCCGGACAGGGGGCGATTGAGCAGTACTTC.

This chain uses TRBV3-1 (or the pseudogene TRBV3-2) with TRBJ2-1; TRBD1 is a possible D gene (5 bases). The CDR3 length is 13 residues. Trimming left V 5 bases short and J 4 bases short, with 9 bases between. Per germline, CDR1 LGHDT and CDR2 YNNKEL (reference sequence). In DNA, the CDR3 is TGTGCCAGCAGCTCACGACAGTACAATGAGCAGTTCTTC. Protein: CASSSRQYNEQFF.

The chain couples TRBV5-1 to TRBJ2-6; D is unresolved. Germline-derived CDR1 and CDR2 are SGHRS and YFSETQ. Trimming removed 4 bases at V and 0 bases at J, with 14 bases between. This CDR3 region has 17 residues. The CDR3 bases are TGCGCCAGCAGCCCCCGGTGGGCGAACTCTGGGGCCAACGTCCTGACTTTC. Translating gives CASSPRWANSGANVLTF.